This record looks at one TCR beta chain sequence and its context. Its specific antigen is unknown. One base away there is no much larger clone; base qualities are not given. Between the V and J ends, shortened by 6 bases and 9 bases respectively, the junction contains 20 bases. The CDR3 covers 14 residues, taking in both the cysteine and the phenylalanine. Only the CDR3 region is kept as DNA, spanning 42 bases read in frame from base 1. The CDR1 and CDR2 encoded by the germline V gene are SGHRS and YFSETQ. This entry comes from a study of control samples from healthy donors and cancer patients (dated by TCRdb to about 2020). The library was produced with the immunoSEQ multiplex PCR assay. TCRdb obtained this table from immuneACCESS and retained in-frame rearrangements with V and J assigned. These tables miss some clones; where compared with another copy, unresolved V genes account for less than half of the shortfall, and the remainder is unexplained. The sample has tens of thousands of clones on record, roughly nine tenths of them singletons. The top ten clones comprise 6% to 9.5% of the sample.

The chain is encoded by TRBV5-1 joined to TRBJ2-3; TRBD2 might be the D gene, on 6 matching bases. The sequenced sample consisted of blood. This TCR was recovered from a woman aged 60-70 years in good health. CDR3 loop: CASTPGAVPGTQYF. The nucleotide sequence is TGCGCCAGCACCCCGGGAGCTGTCCCAGGGACGCAGTATTTT.